A single sample gave rise to the 19 T cell receptor beta chains below, sequenced in a study of blood T cell repertoires in COVID-19. Method: immunoSEQ multiplex PCR; TCRdb's copy keeps in-frame clones and lacks some. The sample records 50,000 or so clones, roughly four fifths being singletons. Sequencing input: peripheral blood. The receptors shown here come from a man aged 35-49 years with acute or convalescent COVID-19.

This clone was observed once. The genes are TRBV3-1 (or the pseudogene TRBV3-2) and TRBJ2-1; tentatively, D is TRBD1 (5 bases). Germline V CDR1 and CDR2: LGHDT, YNNKEL (reference sequence). Trimming removed 3 bases from V and 8 bases from J, with 5 bases in between. The CDR3 length is 11 residues. Written as DNA, the CDR3 is TGTGCCAGCAGCCACAGGGATGAGCAGTTCTTC. It specifies CASSHRDEQFF.

This rearrangement joins TRBV29-1 to TRBJ2-7; TRBD1 might be the D (5 bases). The CDR3 consists of 13 residues. Germline assignment: CDR1 SQVTM and CDR2 ANQGSEA. V shed 6 bases and J shed 7 bases, with 19 bases lying between them. Written as DNA, the CDR3 is TGCAGCGTACAAGTGGTTGGGGCCTCAGAGCAGTACTTC. It yields the protein CSVQVVGASEQYF.

This chain connects TRBV5-1 to TRBJ1-6, with D possibly being TRBD1 (6 bases). The CDR3 consists of 18 residues. The V gene's germline CDR1 is SGHRS and CDR2 YFSETQ. V lost 1 base and J lost 9, with 23 bases in between. CDR3 DNA sequence: TGCGCCAGCAGCTTGTTCCTCGCGCAGAGGGGGATTAGTTCACCCCTCCACTTT. This encodes CASSLFLAQRGISSPLHF. Combining the CDR3 with reference TRBV5-1 and TRBJ1-6 gives the whole variable domain KAGVTQTPRYLIKTRGQQVTLSCSPISGHRSVSWYQQTPGQGLQFLFEYFSETQRNKGNFPGRFSGRQFSNSRSEMNVSTLELGDSALYLCASSLFLAQRGISSPLHFGNGTRLTVT.

This clone was counted once. A read error may produce the germline difference seen at one junction end. The V and J genes are TRBV5-1 and TRBJ2-7; D is unclear. The CDR3 consists of 12 residues. CDR1 and CDR2 (germline): SGHRS, YFSETQ. In nucleotides, the CDR3 is TGCGTCAGCAGCTTCTCACTCCACGAGCAGTACTTC. This gives the protein CVSSFSLHEQYF. The full variable domain, completed using reference TRBV5-1 and TRBJ2-7, is KAGVTQTPRYLIKTRGQQVTLSCSPISGHRSVSWYQQTPGQGLQFLFEYFSETQRNKGNFPGRFSGRQFSNSRSEMNVSTLELGDSALYLCVSSFSLHEQYFGPGTRLTVT.

This clone was detected once. This chain joins TRBV19 and TRBJ1-2; TRBD1 matches 7 bases. The CDR3 loop spans 16 amino acids. CDR1 and CDR2 from the germline V gene are LNHDA and SQIVND (reference sequence). The ends lost 6 bases at V and 6 bases at J; junction bases unmatched: 16. CDR3 in amino acids: CASSETGTITFNGYTF. In DNA form, the CDR3 reads TGTGCCAGTAGCGAGACAGGGACCATTACTTTTAATGGCTACACCTTC.

The V and J genes are TRBV4-1 and TRBJ1-1, with D unresolved. The germline V and J ends were trimmed by 1 base and 3 bases, with 15 bases remaining between them. Germline-derived CDR1 and CDR2 are MGHRA and YSYEKL. The CDR3 covers 16 residues. The CDR3 region has the DNA TGCGCCAGCAGCCAAGGGGAGCTGCACCGGGACACTGAAGCTTTCTTT. It codes for CASSQGELHRDTEAFF.

This chain links TRBV2 with TRBJ2-2, with D possibly TRBD1 on 6 matching bases. Looked up from germline, CDR1 is SNHLY and CDR2 is FYNNEI. The V gene lost 5 bases and the J gene lost 4 bases, with 8 bases spanning the gap. The length of the CDR3 is 13 residues. DNA for the CDR3: TGTGCCAGCAGTTCGACAGGCACCGGGGAGCTGTTTTTT. This gives the protein CASSSTGTGELFF.

The gene calls are TRBV5-1 and TRBJ2-5; 8 nucleotides line up with TRBD1. Germline assignment: CDR1 SGHRS and CDR2 YFSETQ. This CDR3 contains 12 residues. V was pared by 7 bases and J by 4 bases, with 3 bases of the junction left unmatched. CDR3: CASQGAGETQYF. DNA of the CDR3: TGCGCCAGCCAGGGGGCAGGAGAGACCCAGTACTTC.

This sequence joins TRBV10-3 and TRBJ2-7, with 8 nucleotides matching TRBD1. V gave up 8 bases and J gave up 0 bases; unmatched junction bases: 6. Germline-derived CDR1 and CDR2 are ENHRY and SYGVKD. The CDR3 loop spans 14 amino acids. In DNA, the CDR3 is TGTGCCATCCTTGGACAGGGTAGCTCCTACGAGCAGTACTTC. Encoded protein: CAILGQGSSYEQYF.

The chain is built from TRBV6-2 or TRBV6-3 and TRBJ2-4; TRBD1 matches at 8 bases. Germline CDR1 reads MNHEY; CDR2 reads SVGEGT. V lost 2 bases to trimming and J lost 0 bases; unmatched junction nucleotides: 18. This CDR3 contains 21 residues. The CDR3 coding sequence is TGTGCCAGCAGTTACCGGACACAGGGGGACCAGGCCTCAATAGCCAAAAACATTCAGTACTTC. Its translation is CASSYRTQGDQASIAKNIQYF.

CDR3 residues: CASTPRATSYEQYF. The CDR3 region has the DNA TGTGCCAGCACCCCGCGGGCCACCTCCTACGAGCAGTACTTC. The chain recombines TRBV6-2 or TRBV6-3 with TRBJ2-7; D possibly corresponds to TRBD2 (5 bases). With 7 bases removed from V and 0 bases from J, the gap between germline ends came to 13 bases. The length of the CDR3 is 14 residues. CDR1 is MNHEY, CDR2 SVGEGT, per germline.

In its sample, this clone was seen a few times. The chain couples TRBV18 to TRBJ1-2, with TRBD1 matching over 12 bases. The V and J ends lost 7 bases and 7 bases, in that order; junction bases with no gene match: 10. This CDR3 is built from 15 residues. CDR1 and CDR2 (germline): KGHSH, LQKENI. The CDR3 coding sequence is TGTGCCAGCTACCTCCGGGACAGGGGGCCTGGTGGCTACACCTTC. It encodes CASYLRDRGPGGYTF. Supplemented by reference TRBV18 and TRBJ1-2, the full variable domain reads NAGVMQNPRHLVRRRGQEARLRCSPMKGHSHVYWYRQLPEEGLKFMVYLQKENIIDESGMPKERFSAEFPKEGPSILRIQQVVRGDSAAYFCASYLRDRGPGGYTFGSGTRLTVV.

V usage is TRBV2 and J usage is TRBJ1-2; no clear D gene. This CDR3 region has 13 residues. Per the germline V gene, CDR1 is SNHLY and CDR2 is FYNNEI. V lost 4 bases and J 8 bases, leaving 14 bases between the germline ends. The CDR3 nucleotides are TGTGCCAGCAGTGTTGACAACAGAGGGGGCTACACCTTC. Its protein product is CASSVDNRGGYTF. The whole variable domain, filled in from reference TRBV2 and TRBJ1-2, reads EPEVTQTPSHQVTQMGQEVILRCVPISNHLYFYWYRQILGQKVEFLVSFYNNEISEKSEIFDDQFSVERPDGSNFTLKIRSTKLEDSAMYFCASSVDNRGGYTFGSGTRLTVV.

CDR3 amino acids: CASTLGHTNYGYTF. The DNA of the CDR3 is TGTGCCAGCACCCTCGGACACACTAACTATGGCTACACCTTC. The J gene is TRBJ1-2, the V gene TRBV9; tentatively, D is TRBD1 (5 bases). The CDR3 loop spans 14 amino acids. Germline CDR1 SGDLS, CDR2 YYNGEE. With 6 bases removed from V and 0 bases from J, the gap between germline ends came to 12 bases. Filled out from reference TRBV9 and TRBJ1-2, the complete variable domain reads DSGVTQTPKHLITATGQRVTLRCSPRSGDLSVYWYQQSLDQGLQFLIQYYNGEERAKGNILERFSAQQFPDLHSELNLSSLELGDSALYFCASTLGHTNYGYTFGSGTRLTVV.

The chain employs TRBV15 and TRBJ2-1; D remains ambiguous. V lost 4 bases to trimming and J lost 0 bases, with 19 bases between them. The CDR3 loop spans 18 amino acids. Germline V gives CDR1 LNHNV, CDR2 YYDKDF (reference sequence). The CDR3 sequence: CATSTPSQLVRSYNEQFF. The CDR3 DNA is TGTGCCACCAGCACTCCTTCCCAATTAGTCCGCTCCTACAATGAGCAGTTCTTC.

J is TRBJ2-4 and V is TRBV5-4; tentatively, D is TRBD1 (5 bases). The CDR3 is made up of 16 amino acids. Per germline, CDR1 SGHNT and CDR2 YYREEE (reference sequence). Trimming left V 0 bases short and J 1 base short, with 11 bases between. The CDR3 DNA follows: TGTGCCAGCAGCTTGGCAGGGCGAGCGGCCAAAAACATTCAGTACTTC. Translating gives CASSLAGRAAKNIQYF. Variable domain in full (rest from reference TRBV5-4 and TRBJ2-4): ETGVTQSPTHLIKTRGQQVTLRCSSQSGHNTVSWYQQALGQGPQFIFQYYREEENGRGNFPPRFSGLQFPNYSSELNVNALELDDSALYLCASSLAGRAAKNIQYFGAGTRLSVL.

The rearrangement links TRBV5-1 to TRBJ2-5; D possibly corresponds to TRBD1 (6 bases). The CDR3 has 14 residues. Looked up from germline, CDR1 is SGHRS and CDR2 is YFSETQ. The V end was cut by 1 base, the J end by 2 bases, with 9 bases between. The CDR3 nucleotides read TGCGCCAGCAGCTTGCAAGGGGGTCAAGAGACCCAGTACTTC. It specifies CASSLQGGQETQYF.

J is TRBJ2-7 and V is TRBV30, with D perhaps matching TRBD1 (6 bases). Trimming pared 5 bases from V and 2 bases from J, leaving 13 bases between. The CDR3 runs to 13 residues. The germline CDR1 and CDR2 sequences are GTSNPN and SVGIG (reference sequence). This CDR3 reads CAWGRDNTYEQYF. The CDR3 nucleotides read TGTGCCTGGGGACGGGACAACACCTACGAGCAGTACTTC.

The rearrangement links TRBV6-6 to TRBJ1-2, with D possibly TRBD1 on 6 matching bases. CDR3 size: 13 residues. Trimming stripped 11 bases from V and 0 bases from J, with 13 bases between. In germline, CDR1 is MNHNY, CDR2 SVGAGI (reference sequence). CDR3 sequence: CACRTATNYGYTF. CDR3 in DNA: TGTGCCTGCCGGACAGCCACTAACTATGGCTACACCTTC.